This entry lists 12 T cell receptor beta chains sequenced from one sample in a study of CD8 T cells in Susac syndrome. Reverse transcription of roughly 0.5 to 1 ug RNA was performed with random hexamers. TCRdb itself ran the immunoSEQ multiplex PCR reads through MiXCR, one entry per CDR3 protein. The sample records under 350,000 distinct CDR3 sequences, about 91% being singletons. The sequencing sample was made of CD4+ T cells from PBMCs. The receptors here all came from a human donor with multiple sclerosis.

This clonotype was detected only once. The V call is TRBV29-1, the J call TRBJ1-1; no clear D. Germline CDR1 reads SQVTM; CDR2 reads ANQGSEA. V was cut by 3 bases and J by 0 bases, with 8 bases left in between. This CDR3 spans 13 amino acids. This CDR3 reads CSVEWLVNTEAFF. In DNA, the CDR3 is TGCAGCGTTGAGTGGCTGGTGAACACTGAAGCTTTCTTT. The entire variable domain, with the rest obtained from reference TRBV29-1 and TRBJ1-1, is as follows: SAVISQKPSRDICQRGTSLTIQCQVDSQVTMMFWYRQQPGQSLTLIATANQGSEATYESGFVIDKFPISRPNLTFSTLTVSNMSPEDSSIYLCSVEWLVNTEAFFGQGTRLTVV.

Note on this clonotype: The junction departs from the called germline gene at one end, perhaps through a read error. CDR3 region: CTSSFGTSGSRGETQYF. In DNA form, the CDR3 reads TGCACCAGCAGCTTTGGGACTAGCGGTTCCCGGGGAGAGACCCAGTACTTC. The chain is built from TRBV5-1 and TRBJ2-5; 11 positions agree with TRBD2. CDR3 length: 17 residues. The V gene's germline CDR1 is SGHRS and CDR2 YFSETQ.

The chain recombines TRBV7-2 with TRBJ1-6; no clear D gene. The germline CDR1 and CDR2 sequences are SGHTA and FQGNSA. This CDR3 comprises 15 residues. V was cut by 6 bases and J by 4 bases, with 13 bases left in between. CDR3 residues: CASSSKDGYNSPLHF. Here the CDR3 DNA reads TGTGCCAGCAGTAGCAAGGACGGGTATAATTCACCCCTCCACTTT.

The chain joins TRBV18 to TRBJ2-5, with a possible D match to TRBD1 (5 bases). The CDR3 loop spans 16 amino acids. The V gene's germline CDR1 is KGHSH and CDR2 LQKENI. V gave up 1 base and J gave up 1 base, with 13 bases separating them. The CDR3 loop is CASSPLPTGPQETQYF. The DNA of the CDR3 is TGTGCCAGCTCACCACTTCCTACAGGCCCCCAAGAGACCCAGTACTTC.

The gene calls are TRBV30 and TRBJ1-1; D remains ambiguous. The CDR3 spans 15 residues. Germline lookup yields CDR1 GTSNPN and CDR2 SVGIG (reference sequence). Trimming took 0 bases from V and 4 from J, leaving 15 bases between them. CDR3 DNA sequence: TGTGCCTGGAGTGTTATGAGGGAACCGGGCACTGAAGCTTTCTTT. It encodes CAWSVMREPGTEAFF.

The chain recombines TRBV30 with TRBJ2-5; D is perhaps TRBD2 (6 bases). CDR3 size: 12 residues. Germline V gene sequence: CDR1 GTSNPN, CDR2 SVGIG (reference sequence). Trimming pared 5 bases from V and 5 bases from J, leaving 12 bases between. The chain's CDR3 is CAWERVPETQYF. Written as DNA, the CDR3 is TGTGCCTGGGAGCGGGTCCCGGAGACCCAGTACTTC.

This clonotype turned up a few times. The gene calls are TRBV18 and TRBJ2-5; no clear D gene. The CDR3 contains 12 residues. Trimming removed 3 bases at V and 4 bases at J, with 6 bases between. CDR1 and CDR2 (germline): KGHSH, LQKENI. CDR3 in DNA: TGTGCCAGCTCACCGACTGGAGAGACCCAGTACTTC. Its protein product is CASSPTGETQYF.

This chain joins TRBV20-1 and TRBJ2-3; D assignment may be TRBD1 or TRBD2 (5 bases each). From germline, CDR1 is DFQATT and CDR2 SNEGSKA (reference sequence). Trimming stripped 3 bases from V and 1 base from J, with 11 bases between. The CDR3 runs to 14 residues. The CDR3 sequence is CSARGDRGTDTQYF. For the CDR3, the DNA is TGCAGTGCTAGGGGGGACCGAGGCACAGATACGCAGTATTTT.

The V and J genes are TRBV7-3 and TRBJ2-5, with 9 bases matching TRBD1. The CDR3 loop spans 15 amino acids. CDR1 and CDR2 (germline): SGHTA, FQGTGA. The J segment lost 3 bases and the V segment lost 4 bases, leaving 6 bases of the junction unmatched. CDR3 loop: CASSSTGGAEETQYF. The CDR3 DNA sequence: TGTGCCAGCAGCTCGACAGGGGGGGCCGAAGAGACCCAGTACTTC. The complete variable domain, with remaining parts taken from reference TRBV7-3 and TRBJ2-5, reads GAGVSQTPSNKVTEKGKYVELRCDPISGHTALYWYRQSLGQGPEFLIYFQGTGAADDSGLPNDRFFAVRPEGSVSTLKIQRTERGDSAVYLCASSSTGGAEETQYFGPGTRLLVL.

This chain links TRBV27 with TRBJ1-3; TRBD1 might be the D (6 bases). Trimming took 6 bases from V and 4 from J, leaving 10 bases between them. The CDR3 length is 13 residues. CDR1 MNHEY and CDR2 SMNVEV come from the germline V gene (reference sequence). CDR3 nucleotide sequence: TGTGCCAGCAGAAAGGGGGTGGGAAACACCATATATTTT. This gives the protein CASRKGVGNTIYF.

The chain recombines TRBV20-1 with TRBJ1-2; D gene uncertain. The CDR3 runs to 15 residues. Looked up from germline, CDR1 is DFQATT and CDR2 is SNEGSKA (reference sequence). V lost 0 bases to trimming and J lost 5 bases, with 16 bases between them. The CDR3 bases are TGCAGTGCTAGAGAGGCAATGGGGAGGAATTATGGCTACACCTTC. Translated: CSAREAMGRNYGYTF.

The rearrangement uses TRBV2 and TRBJ2-7, with 8 nucleotides matching TRBD2. The CDR3 is 15 residues long. V trimming: 3 bases; J trimming: 5 bases; junction bases outside the gene matches: 9. The germline gives CDR1 SNHLY, CDR2 FYNNEI. The CDR3 region has the DNA TGTGCCAGCAGTGATCGGGAGGGAGTGGGTCACGAGCAGTACTTC. It encodes CASSDREGVGHEQYF.